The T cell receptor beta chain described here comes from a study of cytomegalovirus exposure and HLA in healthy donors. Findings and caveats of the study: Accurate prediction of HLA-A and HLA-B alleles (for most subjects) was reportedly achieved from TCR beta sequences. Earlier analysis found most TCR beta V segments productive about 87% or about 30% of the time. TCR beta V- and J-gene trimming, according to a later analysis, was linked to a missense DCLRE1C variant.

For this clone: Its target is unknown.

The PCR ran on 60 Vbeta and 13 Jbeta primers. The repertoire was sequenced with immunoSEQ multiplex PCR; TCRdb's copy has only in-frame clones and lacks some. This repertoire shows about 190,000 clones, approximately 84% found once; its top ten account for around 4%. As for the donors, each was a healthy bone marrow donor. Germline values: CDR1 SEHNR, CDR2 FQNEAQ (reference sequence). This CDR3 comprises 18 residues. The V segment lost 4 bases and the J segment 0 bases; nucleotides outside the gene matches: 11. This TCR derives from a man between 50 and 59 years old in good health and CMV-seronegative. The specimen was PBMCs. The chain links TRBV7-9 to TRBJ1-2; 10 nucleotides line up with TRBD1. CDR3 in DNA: TGTGCCAGCAGCTCACTCCGGGACAGGGGCGCCACTAACTATGGCTACACCTTC. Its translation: CASSSLRDRGATNYGYTF.